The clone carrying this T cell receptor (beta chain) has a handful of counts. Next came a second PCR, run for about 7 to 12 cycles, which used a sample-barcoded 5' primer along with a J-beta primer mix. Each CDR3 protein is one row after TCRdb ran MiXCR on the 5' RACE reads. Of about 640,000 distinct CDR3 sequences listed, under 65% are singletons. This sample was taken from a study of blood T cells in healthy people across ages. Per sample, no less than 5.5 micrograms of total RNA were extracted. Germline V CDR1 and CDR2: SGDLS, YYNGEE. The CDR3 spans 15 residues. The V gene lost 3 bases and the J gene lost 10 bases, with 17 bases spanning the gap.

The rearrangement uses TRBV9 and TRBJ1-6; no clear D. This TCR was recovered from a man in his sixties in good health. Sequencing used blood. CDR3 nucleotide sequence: TGTGCCAGCAGCGCCCCCCCGGGAAGACGGTCACCCCTCCACTTT. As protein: CASSAPPGRRSPLHF.